This T cell receptor (beta chain) comes out of a study of blood T cell repertoires in COVID-19. As for the study in general: The analysed material was cDNA or gDNA that came from T cells, B-cell-depleted T cells, or PBMCs.

Clones were sequenced by immunoSEQ multiplex PCR, and TCRdb holds only the in-frame ones, with some missing. The table has 100,000 to 150,000 clones, roughly four fifths seen once. The receptor was isolated from a man older than 75 with COVID-19, enrolled during active disease. Sequenced sample: peripheral blood.

The DNA of the CDR3 is TGCGCCAGCAGACCGAACCCCGGACTAGCGGGAGAGTCAACCTACGAGCAGTACTTC. This codes for CASRPNPGLAGESTYEQYF. This rearrangement joins TRBV5-1 to TRBJ2-7; 13 bases are shared with TRBD2. CDR1 and CDR2 from the germline V gene are SGHRS and YFSETQ. This CDR3 comprises 19 residues. After removal of 5 bases from V and 2 bases from J, the junction contained 16 bases not matched to a gene.